Following are 11 T cell receptor beta chains from one sample sequenced in a study of OX40 agonist ivuxolimab in advanced cancers. Using immunoSEQ multiplex PCR, the repertoire was profiled, and TCRdb retains in-frame clones only, with some absent. The profile shows under 95,000 clones, roughly 84% of them singletons. The sample in question was CD4+ or CD8+ T cells sorted from blood, obtained in a trial of the OX40 agonist ivuxolimab. The receptors stem from an adult with an advanced solid tumor such as melanoma, head and neck, liver or kidney cancer.

The J gene is TRBJ1-4, the V gene TRBV28; perhaps TRBD1 as D (6 bases). There are 17 residues in the CDR3. Trimming shortened V by 0 bases and J by 7 bases, and 18 bases separated the two germline ends. Looked up from germline, CDR1 is MDHEN and CDR2 is SYDVKM. CDR3 protein: CASSLWTGGAWGEKLFF. CDR3 bases: TGTGCCAGCAGTTTATGGACAGGAGGAGCTTGGGGTGAAAAACTGTTTTTT.

This chain connects TRBV14 to TRBJ1-4, with D possibly matching TRBD1 (6 bases). V gave up 0 bases and J gave up 4 bases, with 15 bases separating them. The CDR3 extends over 17 amino acids. In germline, CDR1 is SGHDN, CDR2 FVKESK. The CDR3 reads CASSQDPYGTLNEKLFF. Written as DNA, the CDR3 is TGTGCCAGCAGCCAAGATCCTTATGGGACACTTAATGAAAAACTGTTTTTT. Drawing the rest from reference TRBV14 and TRBJ1-4, the complete variable domain is EAGVTQFPSHSVIEKGQTVTLRCDPISGHDNLYWYRRVMGKEIKFLLHFVKESKQDESGMPNNRFLAERTGGTYSTLKVQPAELEDSGVYFCASSQDPYGTLNEKLFFGSGTQLSVL.

V gene TRBV7-2 combines with J gene TRBJ1-5, with D possibly TRBD1 on 6 matching bases. V lost 6 bases and J lost 9, with 18 bases in between. The CDR3 sequence is 14 residues long. The germline V gene encodes CDR1 SGHTA and CDR2 FQGNSA. CDR3 protein: CASRKPGEKGPQHF. Written as DNA, the CDR3 is TGTGCCAGCAGGAAACCAGGGGAAAAGGGGCCCCAGCATTTT.

The gene calls are TRBV7-9 and TRBJ1-1; D unresolved. V was trimmed by 5 bases and J by 8 bases, leaving 12 bases between them. In germline, CDR1 is SEHNR, CDR2 FQNEAQ (reference sequence). This CDR3 has 12 residues. This CDR3 reads CASSTEVGEAFF. Here the CDR3 DNA reads TGTGCCAGCAGCACCGAGGTAGGGGAAGCTTTCTTT.

The J gene is TRBJ2-1, the V gene TRBV19, with D possibly matching TRBD1 (5 bases). The CDR3 contains 16 residues. Looked up from germline, CDR1 is LNHDA and CDR2 is SQIVND (reference sequence). Trimming removed 5 bases from V and 9 bases from J, with 23 bases in between. The CDR3 nucleotides are TGTGCCAGTAGTTCTTTTTCGGACATAGGGAATAGTGAGCAGTTCTTC. It encodes CASSSFSDIGNSEQFF.

CDR3 nucleotides: TGTGCCAGCTCACCAGGTGAATACTCCTACAATGAGCAGTTCTTC. Its translation is CASSPGEYSYNEQFF. The chain is built from TRBV18 and TRBJ2-1; D is uncertain. Germline V gene sequence: CDR1 KGHSH, CDR2 LQKENI. The CDR3 is 15 amino acids. The V end lost 2 bases, the J end lost 0 bases, and 8 bases lay between the germline ends. The full variable domain, rest sourced from reference TRBV18 and TRBJ2-1, is NAGVMQNPRHLVRRRGQEARLRCSPMKGHSHVYWYRQLPEEGLKFMVYLQKENIIDESGMPKERFSAEFPKEGPSILRIQQVVRGDSAAYFCASSPGEYSYNEQFFGPGTRLTVL.

The rearrangement joins TRBV5-1 to TRBJ1-2; D remains unclear. The V gene's germline CDR1 is SGHRS and CDR2 YFSETQ. V gave up 0 bases and J gave up 7 bases, with 10 bases separating them. The CDR3 runs 13 residues. CDR3: CASSLGSGRGYTF. The CDR3 DNA is TGCGCCAGCAGCTTGGGTTCGGGTCGTGGCTACACCTTC. The full variable domain, in which reference TRBV5-1 and TRBJ1-2 provide the parts outside the CDR3, is KAGVTQTPRYLIKTRGQQVTLSCSPISGHRSVSWYQQTPGQGLQFLFEYFSETQRNKGNFPGRFSGRQFSNSRSEMNVSTLELGDSALYLCASSLGSGRGYTFGSGTRLTVV.

The CDR3 DNA follows: TGTGCCAGTAGTATAGCCAGGAACACTGAAGCTTTCTTT. Amino acids: CASSIARNTEAFF. The rearrangement links TRBV19 to TRBJ1-1; D gene unclear. V was pared by 1 base and J by 1 base, with 4 bases between. The length of the CDR3 is 13 residues. Germline CDR1 is LNHDA and CDR2 is SQIVND (reference sequence).

This clone was observed a single time. This chain connects TRBV6-5 to TRBJ2-7; TRBD2 agrees at 7 bases. Per the germline V gene, CDR1 is MNHEY and CDR2 is SVGAGI. The ends lost 7 bases at V and 7 bases at J; junction bases unmatched: 13. CDR3 length: 14 residues. CDR3 protein: CASTRGDREGEQYF. CDR3 in DNA: TGTGCCAGCACCCGGGGGGATAGGGAAGGAGAGCAGTACTTC.

This chain uses TRBV4-2 with TRBJ1-2; D unclear. The CDR3 contains 15 residues. V dropped 5 bases and J dropped 3 bases, with 16 bases sitting between them. Germline assignment: CDR1 LGHNA and CDR2 YNFKEQ. This CDR3 is CASSLVGRADYGYTF. In DNA, the CDR3 is TGTGCCAGCAGCTTGGTTGGGCGAGCCGACTATGGCTACACCTTC.

This chain uses TRBV6-5 with TRBJ2-7; tentative D call: TRBD1 (5 bases). This CDR3 has 13 amino acids. Germline assignment: CDR1 MNHEY and CDR2 SVGAGI. The V end lost 5 bases, the J end lost 4 bases, and 12 bases lay between the germline ends. The CDR3 bases are TGTGCCAGCAGTCCACAGGCTTATTACGAGCAGTACTTC. Its translation is CASSPQAYYEQYF.